The present TCR beta chain was sequenced within a study of cytomegalovirus exposure and HLA in healthy donors. CDR1 and CDR2 (germline): MNHNS, SASEGT. Trimming pared 6 bases from V and 0 bases from J, leaving 12 bases between. This CDR3 contains 15 residues. This PCR relied on a set of 60 Vbeta primers and 13 Jbeta primers. Measured with immunoSEQ multiplex PCR; TCRdb has only the in-frame clones, and not every one. The sample consists of roughly 140,000 clones, approximately 80% of them appearing once. While unrecorded immune exposures were likely, the donors were nominally healthy when sampled. Of note for this clone: Its antigen is as yet unknown. Other DNA sequences in this sample translate to the same CDR3.

Study findings and constraints: Cytomegalovirus-associated status was assigned to fewer than 200 TCR beta chains.

This clonotype originated in a woman aged 18-30 years in good health and CMV-seropositive. Sequencing used PBMCs. The chain carries TRBV6-1 and TRBJ1-5; D is perhaps TRBD1 (5 bases). In nucleotides, the CDR3 is TGTGCCAGCAGCGAGTGGGGGGATAGCAATCAGCCCCAGCATTTT. It encodes CASSEWGDSNQPQHF.